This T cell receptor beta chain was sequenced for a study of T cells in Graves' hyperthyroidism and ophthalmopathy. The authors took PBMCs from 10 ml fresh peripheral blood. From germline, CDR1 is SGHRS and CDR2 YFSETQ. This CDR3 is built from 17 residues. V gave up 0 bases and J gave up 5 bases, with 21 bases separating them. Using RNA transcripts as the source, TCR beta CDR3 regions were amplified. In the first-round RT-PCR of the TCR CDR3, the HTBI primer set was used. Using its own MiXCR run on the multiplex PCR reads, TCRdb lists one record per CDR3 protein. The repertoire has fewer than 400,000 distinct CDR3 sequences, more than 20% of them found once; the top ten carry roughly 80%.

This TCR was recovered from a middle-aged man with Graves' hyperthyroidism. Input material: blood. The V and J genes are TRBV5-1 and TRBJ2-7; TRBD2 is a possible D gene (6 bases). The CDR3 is CASSLEATSRIGNEQYF. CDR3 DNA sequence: TGCGCCAGCAGCTTGGAAGCCACTAGCCGGATCGGGAACGAGCAGTACTTC.